This TCR beta chain derives from a study of T cells in Graves' hyperthyroidism and ophthalmopathy. The source material, RNA transcripts, was used to amplify TCR beta CDR3 regions. First-round RT-PCR with HTBI primers amplified the TCR CDR3 region. TCRdb independently ran MiXCR on the multiplex PCR reads; one entry per CDR3 protein. Of 490,000 or so distinct CDR3 sequences listed, just under 20% are singletons. This clonotype came up many times. Its antigen is unknown. Findings and limits, study-wide: Before onset, by a median of approximately 5.9 months, the model predicted ophthalmopathy. Blood held most thyroid clonotypes expanded above 0.001 frequency.

The sequence derives from a man aged 40-49 years with Graves' ophthalmopathy. Source material: blood.

CDR3 sequence (DNA): TGTGCCAGCAGTGACATTAGCGGGTCTTACGAGCAGTACTTC. Amino acids: CASSDISGSYEQYF. V and J are TRBV2 and TRBJ2-7; 7 nucleotides line up with TRBD2. The V segment lost 3 bases and the J segment 4 bases; nucleotides outside the gene matches: 6. The CDR3 has 14 amino acids. The germline CDR1 and CDR2 sequences are SNHLY and FYNNEI.